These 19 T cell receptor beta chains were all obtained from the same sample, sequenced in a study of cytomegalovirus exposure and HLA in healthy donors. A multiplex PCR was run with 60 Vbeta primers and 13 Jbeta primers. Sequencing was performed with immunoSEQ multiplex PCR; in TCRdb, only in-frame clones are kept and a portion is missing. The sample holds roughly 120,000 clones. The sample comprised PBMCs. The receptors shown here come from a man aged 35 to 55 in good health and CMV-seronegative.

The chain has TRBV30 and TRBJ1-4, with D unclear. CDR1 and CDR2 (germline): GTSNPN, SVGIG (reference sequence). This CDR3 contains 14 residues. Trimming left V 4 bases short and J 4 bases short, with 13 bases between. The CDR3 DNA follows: TGTGCCTGGAAAGAGGGATCCTATAATGAAAAACTGTTTTTT. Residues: CAWKEGSYNEKLFF.

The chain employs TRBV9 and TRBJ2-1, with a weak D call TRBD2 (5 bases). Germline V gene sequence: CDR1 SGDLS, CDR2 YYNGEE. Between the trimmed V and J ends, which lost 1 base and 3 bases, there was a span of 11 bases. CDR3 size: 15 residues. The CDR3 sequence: CASSVSEGHYNEQFF. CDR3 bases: TGTGCCAGCAGCGTAAGCGAGGGTCACTACAATGAGCAGTTCTTC. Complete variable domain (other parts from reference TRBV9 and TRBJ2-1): DSGVTQTPKHLITATGQRVTLRCSPRSGDLSVYWYQQSLDQGLQFLIQYYNGEERAKGNILERFSAQQFPDLHSELNLSSLELGDSALYFCASSVSEGHYNEQFFGPGTRLTVL.

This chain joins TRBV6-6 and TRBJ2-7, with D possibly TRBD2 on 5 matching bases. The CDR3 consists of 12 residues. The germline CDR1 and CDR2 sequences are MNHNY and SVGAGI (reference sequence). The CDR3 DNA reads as TGTGTGGCGGGCGACCCATCCTACGAGCAGTACTTC. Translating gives CVAGDPSYEQYF.

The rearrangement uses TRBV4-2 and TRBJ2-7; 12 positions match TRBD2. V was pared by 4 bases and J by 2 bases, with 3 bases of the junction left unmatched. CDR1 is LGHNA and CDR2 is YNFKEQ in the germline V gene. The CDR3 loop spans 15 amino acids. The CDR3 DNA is TGTGCCAGCAGCCGAGGACTAGCGGGAACCTACGAGCAGTACTTC. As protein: CASSRGLAGTYEQYF.

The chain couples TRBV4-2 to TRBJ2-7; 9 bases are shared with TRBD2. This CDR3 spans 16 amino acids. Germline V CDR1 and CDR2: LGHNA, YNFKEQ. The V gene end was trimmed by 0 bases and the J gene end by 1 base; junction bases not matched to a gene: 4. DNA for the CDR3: TGTGCCAGCAGCCAAGAGCGGGAGGGACTATCCTACGAGCAGTACTTC. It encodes CASSQEREGLSYEQYF.

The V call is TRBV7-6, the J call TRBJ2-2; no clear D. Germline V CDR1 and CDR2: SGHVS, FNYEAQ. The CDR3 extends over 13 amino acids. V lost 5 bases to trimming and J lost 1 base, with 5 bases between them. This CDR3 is CASSPKNTGELFF. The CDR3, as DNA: TGTGCCAGCAGCCCCAAGAACACCGGGGAGCTGTTTTTT.

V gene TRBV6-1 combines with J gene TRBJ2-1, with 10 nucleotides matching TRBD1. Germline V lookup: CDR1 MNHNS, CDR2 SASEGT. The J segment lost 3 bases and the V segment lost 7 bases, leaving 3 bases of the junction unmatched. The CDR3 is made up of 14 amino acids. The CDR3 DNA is TGTGCCAGCACTCGGGACAGGGGCTACAATGAGCAGTTCTTC. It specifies CASTRDRGYNEQFF.

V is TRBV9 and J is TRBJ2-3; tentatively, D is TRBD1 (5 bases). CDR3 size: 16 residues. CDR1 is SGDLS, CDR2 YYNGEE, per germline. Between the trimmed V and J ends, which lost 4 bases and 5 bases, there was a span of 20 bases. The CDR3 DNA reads TGTGCCAGCAGCTTAGCCCAGGGCAATTTTGGAGATACGCAGTATTTT. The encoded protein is CASSLAQGNFGDTQYF. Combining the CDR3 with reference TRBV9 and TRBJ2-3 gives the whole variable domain DSGVTQTPKHLITATGQRVTLRCSPRSGDLSVYWYQQSLDQGLQFLIQYYNGEERAKGNILERFSAQQFPDLHSELNLSSLELGDSALYFCASSLAQGNFGDTQYFGPGTRLTVL.

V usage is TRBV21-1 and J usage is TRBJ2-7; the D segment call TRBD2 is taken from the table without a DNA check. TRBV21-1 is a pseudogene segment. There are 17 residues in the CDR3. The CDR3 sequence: CASSTQRLLAGGDEQYF. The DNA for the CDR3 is TGTGCCAGCAGCACCCAGAGACTACTAGCGGGAGGGGACGAGCAGTACTTC.

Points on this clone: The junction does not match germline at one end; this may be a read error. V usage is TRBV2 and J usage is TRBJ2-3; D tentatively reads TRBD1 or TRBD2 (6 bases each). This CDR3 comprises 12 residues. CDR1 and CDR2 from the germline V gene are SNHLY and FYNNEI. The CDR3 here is CAGRRGTDTQYF. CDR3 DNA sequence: TGTGCCGGCAGGAGGGGGACAGATACGCAGTATTTT.

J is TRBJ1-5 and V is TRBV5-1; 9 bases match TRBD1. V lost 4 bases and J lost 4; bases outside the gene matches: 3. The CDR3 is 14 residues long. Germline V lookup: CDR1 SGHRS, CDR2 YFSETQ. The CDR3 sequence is CASSQGTGNQPQHF. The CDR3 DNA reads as TGCGCCAGCAGCCAAGGGACAGGGAATCAGCCCCAGCATTTT.

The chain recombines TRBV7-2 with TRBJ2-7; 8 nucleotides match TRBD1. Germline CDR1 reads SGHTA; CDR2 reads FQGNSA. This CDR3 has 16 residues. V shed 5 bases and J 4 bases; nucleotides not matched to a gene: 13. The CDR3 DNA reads TGTGCCAGCAGCCCTAGTATGGTACAGGGGGAGTACGAGCAGTACTTC. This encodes CASSPSMVQGEYEQYF.

CDR3 in amino acids: CASSMAGEGTGELFF. CDR3 DNA: TGCGCCAGCAGTATGGCGGGAGAGGGCACCGGGGAGCTGTTTTTT. The rearrangement uses TRBV5-1 and TRBJ2-2; TRBD2 aligns across 7 bases. Unmatched junction bases numbered 8, after V lost 5 bases and J lost 4 bases. CDR1 is SGHRS, CDR2 YFSETQ, per germline. The CDR3 spans 15 residues.

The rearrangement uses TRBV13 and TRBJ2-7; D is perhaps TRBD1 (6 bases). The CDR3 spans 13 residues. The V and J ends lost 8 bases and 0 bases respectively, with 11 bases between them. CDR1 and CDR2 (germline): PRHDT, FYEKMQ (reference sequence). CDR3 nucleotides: TGTGCCAGCCGAGGGACAACCTCCTACGAGCAGTACTTC. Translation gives CASRGTTSYEQYF.

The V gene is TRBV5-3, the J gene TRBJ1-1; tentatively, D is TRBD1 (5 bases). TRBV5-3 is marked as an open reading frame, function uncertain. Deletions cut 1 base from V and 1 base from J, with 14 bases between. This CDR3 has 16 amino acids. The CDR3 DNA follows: TGTGCCAGAAGCTTGCGTACCCAGGGTACGAACACTGAAGCTTTCTTT. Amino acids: CARSLRTQGTNTEAFF.

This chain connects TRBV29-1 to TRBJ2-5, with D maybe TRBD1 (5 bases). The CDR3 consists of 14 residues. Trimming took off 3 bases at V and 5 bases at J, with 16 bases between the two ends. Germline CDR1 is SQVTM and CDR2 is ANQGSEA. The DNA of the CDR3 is TGCAGCGTTGACCAGGGCTATTACTCGGAGACCCAGTACTTC. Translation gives CSVDQGYYSETQYF.

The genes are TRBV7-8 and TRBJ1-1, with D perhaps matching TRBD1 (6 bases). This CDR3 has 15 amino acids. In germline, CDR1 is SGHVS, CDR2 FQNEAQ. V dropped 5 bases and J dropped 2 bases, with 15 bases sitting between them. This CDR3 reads CASSLGTGLNTEAFF. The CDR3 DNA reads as TGTGCCAGCAGCCTGGGAACAGGGCTCAACACTGAAGCTTTCTTT.

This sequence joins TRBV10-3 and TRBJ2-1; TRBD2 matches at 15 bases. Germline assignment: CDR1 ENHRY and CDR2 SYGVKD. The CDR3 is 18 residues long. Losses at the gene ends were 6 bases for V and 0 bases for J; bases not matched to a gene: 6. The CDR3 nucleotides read TGTGCCATCAGCCGGGGACTAGCGGGGGGAAGCTCCTACAATGAGCAGTTCTTC. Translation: CAISRGLAGGSSYNEQFF.

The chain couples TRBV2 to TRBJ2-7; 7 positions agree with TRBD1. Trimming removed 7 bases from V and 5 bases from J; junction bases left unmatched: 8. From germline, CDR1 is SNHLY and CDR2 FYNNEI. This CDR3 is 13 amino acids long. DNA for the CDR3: TGTGCCAGCACTCGCGACAGGGACCACGAGCAGTACTTC. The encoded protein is CASTRDRDHEQYF.